The 15 T cell receptor beta chains below were found in one sample sequenced in a study of CD8+CD57+ T cells in acquired aplastic anemia. Previously, flow cytometry had revealed CD8+CD57+ cell expansion in the patients chosen for sequencing. For CDR3 and TCR beta VDJ profiling, genomic DNA was the template used. TCRdb independently ran MiXCR on the reads; one entry per CDR3 protein. The sample holds 180,000 or so distinct CDR3 sequences, 50% to 65% seen once. The sequencing sample was made of sorted CD4+, CD8+, or CD8+CD57+ T cells (not recorded which) from PBMCs. The receptors shown here come from a human donor with aplastic anemia.

This clonotype was found many times. V is TRBV4-1 and J is TRBJ2-1; TRBD2 agrees at 10 bases. Per germline, CDR1 MGHRA and CDR2 YSYEKL. V was clipped by 0 bases and J by 8 bases; unmatched bases: 7. CDR3 length: 16 amino acids. CDR3: CASSQDRAGGPDEQFF. The CDR3 DNA follows: TGCGCCAGCAGCCAAGATCGAGCGGGGGGGCCTGATGAGCAGTTCTTC.

CDR3 residues: CASKDREVAYTF. As DNA, the CDR3 is TGTGCCAGCAAGGACAGGGAGGTAGCCTACACCTTC. The chain combines TRBV5-4 with TRBJ1-2; TRBD1 matches at 8 bases. The V segment lost 6 bases and the J segment 10 bases; nucleotides outside the gene matches: 8. Germline CDR1 and CDR2: SGHNT and YYREEE (reference sequence). The CDR3 covers 12 residues.

Concerning this clonotype itself: A much larger clone differs from this one at a single base, so this may be a read error. V and J are TRBV6-2 or TRBV6-3 and TRBJ2-3, with TRBD2 matching 10 bases. This CDR3 spans 12 amino acids. The germline CDR1 and CDR2 sequences are MNHEY and SVGEGT. CDR3 sequence (DNA): TGTGCCAGCGGTTACGGGACTAGCGCGCAGTATTTT. Protein: CASGYGTSAQYF.

Regarding this clonotype: A junction boundary mismatches the germline segment, possibly from a read error. CDR3: CASNPIGTSGFLYEQYF. The CDR3 coding sequence is TGCGCCAGCAATCCAATCGGGACTAGCGGGTTCTTATACGAGCAGTACTTC. This sequence joins TRBV7-8 and TRBJ2-7; 12 bases match TRBD2. From germline, CDR1 is SGHVS and CDR2 FQNEAQ. CDR3 length: 17 residues.

This clonotype was seen repeatedly, ten times or more. The J gene is TRBJ1-2, the V gene TRBV6-5; 7 bases match TRBD1. After removal of 5 bases from V and 6 bases from J, the junction contained 12 bases not matched to a gene. The CDR3 has 15 amino acids. Per the germline V gene, CDR1 is MNHEY and CDR2 is SVGAGI. CDR3 residues: CASSARFRGGNGYTF. Written as DNA, the CDR3 is TGTGCCAGCAGTGCTCGGTTCAGGGGGGGAAATGGCTACACCTTC.

The chain employs TRBV7-8 and TRBJ1-5; D is unclear. The length of the CDR3 is 13 residues. The V and J ends lost 5 bases and 5 bases respectively, with 10 bases between them. Looked up from germline, CDR1 is SGHVS and CDR2 is FQNEAQ. Here the CDR3 reads CASSQLSYQPQHF. CDR3 nucleotides: TGTGCCAGCAGCCAATTATCATATCAGCCCCAGCATTTT. The variable domain in full, with the rest retrieved from reference TRBV7-8 and TRBJ1-5, is GAGVSQSPRYKVAKRGQDVALRCDPISGHVSLFWYQQALGQGPEFLTYFQNEAQLDKSGLPSDRFFAERPEGSVSTLKIQRTQQEDSAVYLCASSQLSYQPQHFGDGTRLSIL.

The chain has TRBV20-1 and TRBJ1-5, with D perhaps TRBD1 (6 bases). Trimming removed 4 bases from V and 0 bases from J, with 10 bases in between. This CDR3 comprises 14 residues. Germline V lookup: CDR1 DFQATT, CDR2 SNEGSKA (reference sequence). This chain's CDR3 is CSANQGYSNQPQHF. CDR3 nucleotides: TGCAGTGCTAACCAGGGGTATAGCAATCAGCCCCAGCATTTT.

This clonotype was detected many times. The gene calls are TRBV9 and TRBJ2-1; D tentatively fits TRBD1 or TRBD2 (6 bases each). CDR1 is SGDLS and CDR2 is YYNGEE in the germline V gene. V was clipped by 0 bases and J by 1 base, with 8 bases between them. The CDR3 runs 15 residues. This CDR3 is CASSVGGASYNEQFF. The CDR3 coding sequence is TGTGCCAGCAGCGTAGGGGGGGCGTCCTACAATGAGCAGTTCTTC.

This clonotype occurred many times. The J gene is TRBJ1-1, the V gene TRBV9; D remains ambiguous. Germline values: CDR1 SGDLS, CDR2 YYNGEE. The CDR3 runs to 13 residues. Trimming cost V 4 bases and J 5 bases, with 12 bases left between them. The CDR3 nucleotides read TGTGCCAGCAGCCCAGACGGGCTGACTGAAGCTTTCTTT. Translating gives CASSPDGLTEAFF.

Of note for this clonotype: An end of the junction does not agree with germline; a read error may underlie this. The chain is built from TRBV19 and TRBJ1-4; D may be TRBD1 (5 bases). Germline CDR1 is LNHDA and CDR2 is SQIVND (reference sequence). The CDR3 runs to 14 residues. The CDR3 bases are TGTGCCAGTACCCTCCCGGGACGGGGTGAAGAACTGTTTTTT. It yields the protein CASTLPGRGEELFF.

This chain links TRBV20-1 with TRBJ1-1; D perhaps matches TRBD1 (5 bases). The CDR3 totals 12 residues. CDR1 is DFQATT, CDR2 SNEGSKA, per germline (reference sequence). The DNA for the CDR3 is TGCAGGCCCACCGGGGGGAACACTGAAGCTTTCTTT. Protein product: CRPTGGNTEAFF.

The chain uses TRBV20-1 and TRBJ2-2; D possibly uses TRBD1 or TRBD2 (5 bases each). CDR1 and CDR2 (germline): DFQATT, SNEGSKA (reference sequence). The CDR3 runs to 13 residues. The V end lost 3 bases, the J end lost 5 bases, and 10 bases lay between the germline ends. CDR3 in amino acids: CSARGVGTGELFF. In DNA form, the CDR3 reads TGCAGTGCTAGGGGGGTGGGGACCGGGGAGCTGTTTTTT.

This clonotype was seen only a few times. The V gene is TRBV20-1, the J gene TRBJ2-7; the D is unclear. The CDR3 runs 14 residues. Trimming left V 5 bases short and J 5 bases short, with 19 bases between. Germline CDR1 is DFQATT and CDR2 is SNEGSKA (reference sequence). The CDR3 loop reads CSAATHPVRDEQYF. The DNA for the CDR3 is TGCAGTGCTGCAACCCACCCAGTACGGGACGAGCAGTACTTC.

The rearrangement links TRBV2 to TRBJ2-5; 8 bases match TRBD2. This CDR3 has 12 amino acids. J was trimmed by 3 bases and V by 7 bases; bases with no gene match: 1. CDR1 and CDR2 (germline): SNHLY, FYNNEI. The chain's CDR3 is CASTLAEETQYF. In DNA form, the CDR3 reads TGTGCCAGCACACTAGCGGAAGAGACCCAGTACTTC.

This clonotype was detected many times. The chain links TRBV6-1 to TRBJ2-1, with D unresolved. The CDR3 sequence is 16 residues long. Trimming left V 3 bases short and J 0 bases short, with 12 bases between. Germline assignment: CDR1 MNHNS and CDR2 SASEGT. In DNA, the CDR3 is TGTGCCAGCAGTGACTTACTGGGAAGCTCCTACAATGAGCAGTTCTTC. Translating gives CASSDLLGSSYNEQFF.